A selection of T cell receptor beta chains follows, all from one sample in a study of T-cell memory formation after mild COVID-19. TCRdb itself ran the 5' RACE reads through MiXCR, one entry per CDR3 protein. The sample contains under 250,000 distinct CDR3 sequences, over 9.5% of which appear only once. The sample consisted of PBMCs or a T cell subset sorted from them (not recorded which). These receptors were collected from a man aged 18 to 30 who had mild COVID-19 (a few samples of this study predate the infection). Cell type and time point are not known. Both conserved end residues are trimmed from each CDR3. Fields, in order: J gene, clone size, V gene, CDR3 protein. Rows give clone size only sometimes, using once, few, many, or a class for an expanded clone.

j_gene: TRBJ2-3; abundance: few; v_gene: TRBV7-2; CDR3aa: ASSPDQGADTQY
j_gene: TRBJ2-1; abundance: .; v_gene: TRBV7-8; CDR3aa: ASSSGTDNEQF
j_gene: TRBJ1-1; abundance: few; v_gene: TRBV7-2; CDR3aa: ASSPRGLSSEAF
j_gene: TRBJ2-2; abundance: many; v_gene: TRBV28; CDR3aa: ASSSRGYGIGELF
j_gene: TRBJ1-2; abundance: few; v_gene: TRBV18; CDR3aa: ASSPSDKNYGYT
j_gene: TRBJ2-1; abundance: many; v_gene: TRBV6-2/TRBV6-3; CDR3aa: ASSSGQAPDNEQF
j_gene: TRBJ2-1; abundance: many; v_gene: TRBV5-1; CDR3aa: ASSRPAGDNEQF
j_gene: TRBJ2-1; abundance: few; v_gene: TRBV21-1; CDR3aa: ASSKLWGRNNEQF
j_gene: TRBJ2-1; abundance: many; v_gene: TRBV11-2; CDR3aa: ASSPTSVNEQF
j_gene: TRBJ2-3; abundance: many; v_gene: TRBV4-2; CDR3aa: ASSQGKGAAESTDTQY
j_gene: TRBJ2-1; abundance: few; v_gene: TRBV24-1; CDR3aa: ATSARGSYNEQF
j_gene: TRBJ2-3; abundance: few; v_gene: TRBV19; CDR3aa: ASSPGYGVADTQY
j_gene: TRBJ1-5; abundance: .; v_gene: TRBV2; CDR3aa: AIGLEGNQPQH
j_gene: TRBJ2-3; abundance: few; v_gene: TRBV7-9; CDR3aa: ASSPRRAGGSDTQY
j_gene: TRBJ2-1; abundance: .; v_gene: TRBV4-2; CDR3aa: ASSQLWGTSYNEQF
j_gene: TRBJ2-3; abundance: .; v_gene: TRBV10-2; CDR3aa: ASVPGQGADTQY
j_gene: TRBJ2-1; abundance: few; v_gene: TRBV6-5; CDR3aa: ASSPAGGKNNEQF
j_gene: TRBJ2-1; abundance: few; v_gene: TRBV5-1; CDR3aa: ASSASSPGYNEQF
j_gene: TRBJ1-2; abundance: .; v_gene: TRBV10-3; CDR3aa: AISGIGTGEGYT
j_gene: TRBJ2-3; abundance: .; v_gene: TRBV7-2; CDR3aa: ASSLNYLSTDTQY
j_gene: TRBJ2-5; abundance: few; v_gene: TRBV15; CDR3aa: ATSKGGTEETQY
j_gene: TRBJ2-3; abundance: few; v_gene: TRBV2; CDR3aa: ARSSGGPPTDTQY
j_gene: TRBJ2-1; abundance: many; v_gene: TRBV7-2; CDR3aa: ASSLATLYNEQF
j_gene: TRBJ2-3; abundance: .; v_gene: TRBV6-6; CDR3aa: ASGLTGTGSGQY
j_gene: TRBJ2-1; abundance: few; v_gene: TRBV11-2; CDR3aa: ASRQGAYNEQF
j_gene: TRBJ1-4; abundance: .; v_gene: TRBV12-3/TRBV12-4; CDR3aa: ASRDNRGGEKLF
j_gene: TRBJ2-5; abundance: .; v_gene: TRBV6-2/TRBV6-3; CDR3aa: ATTWSGTETQY
j_gene: TRBJ2-5; abundance: many; v_gene: TRBV5-1; CDR3aa: ASRRMELETQY
j_gene: TRBJ1-1; abundance: few; v_gene: TRBV20-1; CDR3aa: SASFPDTEAF
j_gene: TRBJ1-4; abundance: many; v_gene: TRBV6-6; CDR3aa: ATLWEKLF
j_gene: TRBJ2-3; abundance: .; v_gene: TRBV5-1; CDR3aa: ASQSTDTQY
j_gene: TRBJ2-1; abundance: many; v_gene: TRBV5-1; CDR3aa: ASSLAAAGKGNEQF
j_gene: TRBJ2-7; abundance: .; v_gene: TRBV7-2; CDR3aa: ASSLAGRDLY
j_gene: TRBJ1-1; abundance: .; v_gene: TRBV7-9; CDR3aa: ASSFEGNTEAF
j_gene: TRBJ2-2; abundance: .; v_gene: TRBV2; CDR3aa: ASGLAGTGELF
j_gene: TRBJ1-5; abundance: many; v_gene: TRBV6-5; CDR3aa: ASSSRTGGGQPQH
j_gene: TRBJ2-2; abundance: .; v_gene: TRBV18; CDR3aa: ASSPRPITGELF
j_gene: TRBJ1-1; abundance: many; v_gene: TRBV5-1; CDR3aa: ASSSGPPRDTEAF
j_gene: TRBJ2-3; abundance: many; v_gene: TRBV5-1; CDR3aa: ASSPPLSADTQY
j_gene: TRBJ1-2; abundance: .; v_gene: TRBV4-1; CDR3aa: ASSQVQVGYGYT
j_gene: TRBJ2-1; abundance: few; v_gene: TRBV9; CDR3aa: ASSVAMAAEQF
j_gene: TRBJ1-5; abundance: .; v_gene: TRBV21-1; CDR3aa: ASSSWVDRGPNNQPQH